Listed here is a single T cell receptor beta chain. The target of this receptor is not known. There are no base qualities to consult, and no much larger clone falls within one base. This sample stems from a study of cytomegalovirus exposure and HLA in healthy donors (dated by TCRdb to the late 2010s). Some background on the complete study: According to an earlier analysis of 550 to 750 of the donors, about 190 million T cells yielded over 90 million unique TCR beta sequences and approximately 300 Gb of sequence data. About 280 gigabases of sequencing data and tens of millions of unique TCR sequences were included in an early release covering 500 to 750 HLA-typed donors. Among the roughly 400 genotyped donors, around 79% belonged to the genetic ancestry cluster associated with self-reported Caucasian donors. The study aimed to test whether signatures of past pathogen exposure could be identified by cataloging public T cell receptors. The T cell repertoires of 700 or so subjects were profiled by immunosequencing and related to cytomegalovirus serostatus. In addition to the first cohort of about 650 subjects, a separate validation cohort of around 110 different subjects was used. To predict cytomegalovirus infection status, the study brought together high-throughput TCR immunosequencing, statistical association of individual TCRs with disease status, and machine learning. A later analysis re-analyzed previously published TCR beta repertoires from approximately 670 donors and added high-resolution HLA genotyping to study TCR occurrence patterns. Rather than using new phenotypic data, the later analysis identified candidate immune exposures from TCR beta sequences and from how often those sequences occurred across donors. To decide whether each TCR beta V gene segment behaved as functional or pseudogenic, an earlier analysis of approximately 590 of the donors relied on high-throughput TCR beta sequencing. Donor age, sex, ethnicity and CMV serostatus were compiled together with the repertoire data. In a later genetic analysis, genome-wide SNP genotypes for about 55% of the roughly 670 donors were used, and that subset was treated as a discovery cohort. All discovery cohort repertoires had been generated on a single sequencing platform. Both class I and class II loci were covered by HLA typing, at four-digit resolution. Typing coverage differed by locus: A, B, C, DRB1 and DQB1 were typed in roughly 629-630 donors, DQA1 in 500 to 550, DPA1 in nearly 610, and DPB1 in just under 480. Several DR-DQ haplotypes were handled as single units for association and clustering because linkage in the cohort was strong. On average, around 200,000 unique TCR beta nucleotide sequences were sequenced per donor among about 400 genotyped donors of the cohort, with approximately 18% of those sequences being non-productive. Results and caveats for the whole study, not just this receptor: A cluster of highly shared sequence variants was judged likely to represent a technical artifact of the sequencing pipeline. The presence/absence analyses assumed that sequencing depth was roughly uniform across donors, and that assumption may not be true. The classifier was reported to diagnose cytomegalovirus status with high specificity and sensitivity in both the original and validation cohorts. According to the authors, the approach could potentially be generalized to other disease states and immunological phenotypes. This cohort had only TCR beta chains sequenced, and the lack of alpha or paired-chain data limited which features could be detected. Most TCR sequences were seen in very few donors, while some public TCRs were found in many individuals. In the study, about 150 TCR beta chains were listed as associated with cytomegalovirus. In a later analysis, 16,951 TCR beta sequences were associated with specific HLA alleles at a false discovery rate of 0.05. A further reported finding was that TCR beta sequences accurately predicted the HLA-A and HLA-B alleles for most subjects in the first cohort. According to a later genetic analysis, donors in an Asian-associated ancestry cluster had fewer N-insertions in productive TCRs than the roughly 670-donor mean. In a later genetic analysis, a missense DCLRE1C variant was associated with V-gene and J-gene trimming of TCR beta chains, and the association was replicated in an independent cohort. In a later analysis, most CMV-associated TCR beta chains were found to appear HLA-restricted, with HLA associations seemingly driven largely by CMV exposure. Because counts were too low, about 15 rarely observed V segments, including chromosome 9 orphons, were left out of the earlier analysis of several hundred of the donors. In vitro tests confirmed that a few of the cytomegalovirus-associated TCR beta chains recognize cytomegalovirus antigens. Strong co-occurrence of HLA alleles, especially DR and DQ, made assigning TCR associations to individual alleles difficult. Several of the top co-occurrence clusters appeared to be linked to parvovirus B19, influenza, CMV and Epstein-Barr virus, according to a later analysis. A later analysis found that HLA-associated TCR beta chains were more clonally expanded and had lower generation probabilities than equally common non-associated chains. Correlated functional status among segregating V segments might reflect linkage disequilibrium, but an unknown experimental factor could not be ruled out. A later analysis found that TCR association rates varied across HLA loci, with DRB1 alleles showing the most associated TCRs and HLA-C alleles the fewest. The 87-base-pair reads could not distinguish some IMGT-functional V segments, including TRBV6-2 and TRBV6-3, so those segments were excluded. CMV serostatus was the only immune exposure information available for the cohort. In an earlier analysis of about 540 of the donors, most TCR beta V segments were observed in productive rearrangements about 87% or about 30% of the time, broadly matching IMGT annotations. HLA typing was unavailable for some donors at each locus, so association tests used only the typed subset.

CDR1 is given as SGHAT and CDR2 as FQNNGV, both from the germline V gene. Spanning cysteine to phenylalanine, the CDR3 consists of 16 amino acids. Only the CDR3 DNA is retained, 48 bases long and in frame from the first base. V and J are trimmed by 5 bases and 4 bases, and the gene matches miss 10 bases of the junction. The library was prepared using the immunoSEQ multiplex PCR assay. For the multiplex PCR, a mixture combining 60 forward primers for TCR Vbeta segments and 13 reverse primers for TCR Jbeta segments was used. A multiplex PCR assay on genomic DNA amplified the CDR3 region of rearranged TCR beta genes. Amplified TCR beta libraries were sequenced as 87-base-pair reads on the Illumina HiSeq System. The original methods were these. Across the 670 or so repertoires, a later analysis counted some 80 million unique TCR beta chains, 8.5 million to 12 million of which were shared by at least two donors. A nearest-neighbor algorithm error-corrected the raw reads and collapsed the reads into unique sequences, merging closely related sequences to remove PCR and sequencing errors. Alignment of CDR3 sequences to IMGT reference sequences was used to assign V, D and J gene segments. For a sequence to be retained, a match of at least six nucleotides to both a V gene segment and a J gene segment was required. Rearrangements were called productive when the CDR3 lacked stop codons and stayed in frame with V and J; all others were non-productive. Following IMGT convention, CDR3 was defined as the stretch from the second conserved V-encoded cysteine up to the conserved J-encoded phenylalanine. The earlier analysis of some 580 of the donors excluded any sequence lacking an unambiguous match to a single V gene segment. An earlier analysis of a few hundred of the donors called V segments functional above 56.7% productive rearrangements and segregating when the between-donor standard deviation exceeded 5%. A statistical classification framework was developed to diagnose cytomegalovirus status using the catalog of TCR beta chain sequences. In a later analysis, V and J genes were assigned by comparing TCR nucleotide sequences against IMGT/GENE-DB human TR gene sequences. A later analysis assigned CDR3 sequences and most-parsimonious VDJ recombination scenarios with the TCRdist pipeline. A later analysis defined each TCR beta chain by its CDR3 amino acid sequence plus V-gene family, and excluded reads lacking a unique V-gene family. To address suspected cross-contamination and a sequencing artifact, a later analysis removed approximately 600 highly shared, low-generation-probability nucleotide sequences. In a later analysis, a clonal expansion index for each public chain was calculated from normalized within-repertoire ranks of inferred template counts. In a later analysis, generation probabilities were computed using a VDJ recombination model fitted to out-of-frame rearrangements, and the results were checked against IGoR. Hypergeometric tests were used in a later analysis to score TCR-TCR, TCR-HLA and TCR-CMV co-occurrence, with a repertoire-size bias correction applied to the TCR pairs. In a later analysis, false discovery rates were estimated by permuting HLA or CMV assignments 20 times. In a later analysis, co-occurring TCRs were grouped using DBSCAN, with TCRdist sequence similarity added in when clustering inside HLA-allele-positive subsets. Repertoires with fewer than 30,000 or more than 120,000 public chains were left out of co-occurrence clustering, as were a handful of repertoires with anomalous nucleotide sharing. This immuneACCESS table, as held by TCRdb, lists in-frame sequences with V and J called but not all clones. Of the missing ones, under half trace to an unresolved V gene in checked studies; the others have no known cause. Clone size and the V and J calls come from that table; the DNA yielded D and trimming. In this sample the table shows roughly 250,000 clones, about 66% of which occur a single time. The ten largest clones add up to about 2.2% of the sample.

The cohort was made up of 666 healthy bone marrow donors. At the time of sampling, every cohort member was nominally healthy, though immune exposures that went unrecorded were likely present. The donor tested CMV seronegative and was one of the 352 seronegative cohort members. Each donor provided a peripheral blood sample, and peripheral blood mononuclear cells were used for TCR beta sequencing. The Qiagen DNeasy Blood Extraction Kit was used to extract genomic DNA from the blood cell samples. The receptor was derived from a female donor in good health and CMV-seronegative. The chain joins TRBV11-2 to TRBJ1-2, with 10 central nucleotides matching TRBD1. The sample comprised PBMCs. The DNA reads as follows: TGTGCCAGCAGCCTGACAGGGGGCGCGTATGCCTATGGCTACACCTTC. This encodes CASSLTGGAYAYGYTF.